Listed here are 6 T cell receptor beta chains from one sample, sequenced in a study of cytomegalovirus exposure and HLA in healthy donors. The PCR contained 60 Vbeta and 13 Jbeta primers. The method was immunoSEQ multiplex PCR; TCRdb's version includes in-frame clones alone and lacks a portion of them. The table for this sample gives roughly 110,000 clones. The sequencing sample was made of PBMCs. These receptors originate from a man aged 35-49 years in good health and CMV-seropositive.

CDR3 in DNA: TGTGCCTGGAGTCTACCCGGTTTAGTAGCGGGAGTGAACACCGGGGAGCTGTTTTTT. Translating it yields CAWSLPGLVAGVNTGELFF. The V gene is TRBV30, the J gene TRBJ2-2; 9 bases are a match to TRBD2. V lost 2 bases, J lost 1 base, and 14 bases stayed unmatched. Per germline, CDR1 GTSNPN and CDR2 SVGIG (reference sequence). There are 19 residues in the CDR3.

CDR3 DNA sequence: TGTGCCAGCAGTTCCCCCCCAGGACAGGGACCGCGATACGAGCAGTACTTC. Amino acid sequence: CASSSPPGQGPRYEQYF. V and J are TRBV27 and TRBJ2-7, with TRBD1 identical over 8 bases. Germline V gives CDR1 MNHEY, CDR2 SMNVEV (reference sequence). This CDR3 has 17 amino acids. Unmatched junction bases numbered 15, after V lost 4 bases and J lost 4 bases.

The chain links TRBV7-9 to TRBJ2-5; TRBD1 agrees at 7 bases. Germline assignment: CDR1 SEHNR and CDR2 FQNEAQ (reference sequence). This CDR3 comprises 14 residues. Unmatched junction bases numbered 4, after V lost 4 bases and J lost 2 bases. CDR3: CASSSPGQQETQYF. In DNA form, the CDR3 reads TGTGCCAGCAGCTCCCCGGGACAGCAAGAGACCCAGTACTTC.

The chain couples TRBV5-1 to TRBJ2-7, with D possibly TRBD1 on 5 matching bases. The CDR3 contains 14 residues. Looked up from germline, CDR1 is SGHRS and CDR2 is YFSETQ. V was pared by 4 bases and J by 2 bases, with 13 bases between. CDR3 sequence reads: CASSSRGSAYEQYF. The CDR3 coding sequence is TGCGCCAGCAGCAGTAGGGGCTCAGCCTACGAGCAGTACTTC.

The V call is TRBV7-2, the J call TRBJ2-5; D call uncertain. This CDR3 is built from 12 residues. Germline CDR1 and CDR2: SGHTA and FQGNSA. With 1 base removed from V and 5 bases from J, the gap between germline ends came to 5 bases. The CDR3 coding sequence is TGTGCCAGCAGCTTAGGTCCGGAGACCCAGTACTTC. Translated, it gives CASSLGPETQYF.

The chain links TRBV2 to TRBJ2-1; tentative D call: TRBD2 (6 bases). In germline, CDR1 is SNHLY, CDR2 FYNNEI. CDR3 length equals 13 residues. The germline V and J ends were trimmed by 6 bases and 5 bases, with 11 bases remaining between them. The chain's CDR3 is CASRKGLNNEQFF. CDR3 nucleotide sequence: TGTGCCAGCAGAAAGGGACTCAACAATGAGCAGTTCTTC.